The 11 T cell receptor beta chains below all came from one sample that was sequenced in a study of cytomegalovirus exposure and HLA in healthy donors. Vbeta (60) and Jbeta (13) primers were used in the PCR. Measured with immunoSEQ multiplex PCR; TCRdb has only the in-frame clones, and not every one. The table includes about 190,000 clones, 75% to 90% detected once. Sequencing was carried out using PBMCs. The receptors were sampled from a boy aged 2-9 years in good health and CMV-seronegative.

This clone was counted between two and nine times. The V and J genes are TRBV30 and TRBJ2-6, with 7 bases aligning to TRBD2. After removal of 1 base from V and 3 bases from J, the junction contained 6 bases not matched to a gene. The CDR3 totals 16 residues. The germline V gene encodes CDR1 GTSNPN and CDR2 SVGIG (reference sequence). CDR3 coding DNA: TGTGCCTGGAGTGGCGGGAGAAGGGGTGGGGCCAACGTCCTGACTTTC. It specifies CAWSGGRRGGANVLTF.

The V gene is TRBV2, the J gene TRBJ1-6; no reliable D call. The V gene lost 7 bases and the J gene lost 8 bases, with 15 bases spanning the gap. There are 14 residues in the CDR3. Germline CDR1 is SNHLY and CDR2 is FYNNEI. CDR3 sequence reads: CASKGGQTYSPLHF. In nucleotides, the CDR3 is TGTGCCAGCAAGGGCGGGCAGACTTATTCACCCCTCCACTTT.

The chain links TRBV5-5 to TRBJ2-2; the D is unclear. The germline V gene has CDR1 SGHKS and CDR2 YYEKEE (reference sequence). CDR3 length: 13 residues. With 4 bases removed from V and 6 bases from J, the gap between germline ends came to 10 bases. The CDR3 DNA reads TGTGCCAGCAGCCCCGAGAGGCCCGGGGAGCTGTTTTTT. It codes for CASSPERPGELFF. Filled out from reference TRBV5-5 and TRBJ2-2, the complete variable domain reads DAGVTQSPTHLIKTRGQQVTLRCSPISGHKSVSWYQQVLGQGPQFIFQYYEKEERGRGNFPDRFSARQFPNYSSELNVNALLLGDSALYLCASSPERPGELFFGEGSRLTVL.

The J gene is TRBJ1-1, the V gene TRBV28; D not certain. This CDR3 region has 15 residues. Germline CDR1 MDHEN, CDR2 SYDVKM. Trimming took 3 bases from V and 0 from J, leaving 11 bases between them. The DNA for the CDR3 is TGTGCCAGCAGTTTCTTTCAGAATCTGAACACTGAAGCTTTCTTT. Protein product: CASSFFQNLNTEAFF.

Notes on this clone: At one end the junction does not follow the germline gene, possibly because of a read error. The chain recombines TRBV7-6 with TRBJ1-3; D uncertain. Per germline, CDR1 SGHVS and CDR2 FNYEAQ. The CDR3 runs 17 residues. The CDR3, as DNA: TGTGCCAACAGCCCGCCACCCGGCACTAACTCTGGAAACACCATATATTTT. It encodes CANSPPPGTNSGNTIYF. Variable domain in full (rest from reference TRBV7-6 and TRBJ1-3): GAGVSQSPRYKVTKRGQDVALRCDPISGHVSLYWYRQALGQGPEFLTYFNYEAQQDKSGLPNDRFSAERPEGSISTLTIQRTEQRDSAMYRCANSPPPGTNSGNTIYFGEGSWLTVV.

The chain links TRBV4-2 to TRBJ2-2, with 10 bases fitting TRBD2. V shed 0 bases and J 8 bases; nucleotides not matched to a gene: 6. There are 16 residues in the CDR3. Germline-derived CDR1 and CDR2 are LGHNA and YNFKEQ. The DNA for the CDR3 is TGTGCCAGCAGCCAAGAAGGGAGCGGGAGGGCAGGGGAGCTGTTTTTT. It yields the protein CASSQEGSGRAGELFF.

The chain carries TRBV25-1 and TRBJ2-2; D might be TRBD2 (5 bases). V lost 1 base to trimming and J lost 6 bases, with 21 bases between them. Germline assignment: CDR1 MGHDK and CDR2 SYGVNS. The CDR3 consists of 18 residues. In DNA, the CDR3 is TGTGCCAGCAGTGAATTTGAACTAGAGAATGACGCGGCCGGGGAGCTGTTTTTT. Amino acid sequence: CASSEFELENDAAGELFF.

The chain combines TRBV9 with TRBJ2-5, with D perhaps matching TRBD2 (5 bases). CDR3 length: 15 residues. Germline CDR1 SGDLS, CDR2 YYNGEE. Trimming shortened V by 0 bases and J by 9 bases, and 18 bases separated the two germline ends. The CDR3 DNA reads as TGTGCCAGCAGCGTAGGTGGTAGTAGCGTGGAGGCCCAGTACTTC. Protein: CASSVGGSSVEAQYF.

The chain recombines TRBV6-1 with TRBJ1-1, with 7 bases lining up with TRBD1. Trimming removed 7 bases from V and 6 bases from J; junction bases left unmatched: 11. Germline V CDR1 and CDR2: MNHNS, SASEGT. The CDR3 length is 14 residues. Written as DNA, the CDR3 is TGTGCCAGCACTACAGAAAGACAGGGCCCTGAAGCTTTCTTT. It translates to CASTTERQGPEAFF.

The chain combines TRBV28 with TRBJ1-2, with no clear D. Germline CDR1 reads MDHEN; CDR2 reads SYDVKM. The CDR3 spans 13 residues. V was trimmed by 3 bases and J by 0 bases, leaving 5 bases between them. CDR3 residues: CASSFTSNYGYTF. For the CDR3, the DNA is TGTGCCAGCAGTTTCACTTCTAACTATGGCTACACCTTC.

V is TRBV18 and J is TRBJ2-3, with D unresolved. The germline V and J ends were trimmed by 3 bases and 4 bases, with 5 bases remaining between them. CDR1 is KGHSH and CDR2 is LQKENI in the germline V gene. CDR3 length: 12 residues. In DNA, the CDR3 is TGTGCCAGCTCACCCTCAGCAGATACGCAGTATTTT. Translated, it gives CASSPSADTQYF.